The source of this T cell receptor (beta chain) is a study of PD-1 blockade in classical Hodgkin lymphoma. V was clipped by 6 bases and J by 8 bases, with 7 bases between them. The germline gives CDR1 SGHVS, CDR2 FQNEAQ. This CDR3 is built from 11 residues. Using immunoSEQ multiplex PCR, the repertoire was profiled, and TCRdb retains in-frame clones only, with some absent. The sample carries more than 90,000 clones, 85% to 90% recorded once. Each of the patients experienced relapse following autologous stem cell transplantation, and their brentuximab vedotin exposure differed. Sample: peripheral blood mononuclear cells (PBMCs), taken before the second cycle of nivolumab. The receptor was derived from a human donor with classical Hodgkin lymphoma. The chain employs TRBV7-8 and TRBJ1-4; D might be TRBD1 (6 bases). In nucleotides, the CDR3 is TGTGCCAGCAGTCAGGGGGAAAAACTGTTTTTT. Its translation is CASSQGEKLFF.